This TCR beta chain was documented in a study of blood T cells in healthy people across ages. The CDR3 runs 17 residues. With 5 bases clipped from V and 5 bases from J, the junction kept 9 bases outside the gene matches. In germline, CDR1 is SGHTA, CDR2 FQGNSA. Combining a sample-barcoded 5' primer with a J-beta primer mix, a second PCR ran for 7 to 11 cycles. Using its own MiXCR run on the 5' RACE reads, TCRdb lists one record per CDR3 protein. The repertoire has about 800,000 distinct CDR3 sequences, 20% to 25% of them found once; the top ten carry under 4.5%. This sample also belongs to another study, concerning T cells of mothers and their children. That work adds: Input to cDNA synthesis comprised all extracted RNA, at a ratio of about 1.4 ug per 15 ul.

This sequence originates from a boy between 10 and 17 years old in good health. Sequenced input: blood. The rearrangement joins TRBV7-2 to TRBJ2-5, with TRBD2 matching 15 bases. The CDR3 sequence is CASSPPGLAGGRETQYF. The CDR3 nucleotides read TGTGCCAGCAGCCCCCCCGGACTAGCGGGGGGGAGGGAGACCCAGTACTTC.